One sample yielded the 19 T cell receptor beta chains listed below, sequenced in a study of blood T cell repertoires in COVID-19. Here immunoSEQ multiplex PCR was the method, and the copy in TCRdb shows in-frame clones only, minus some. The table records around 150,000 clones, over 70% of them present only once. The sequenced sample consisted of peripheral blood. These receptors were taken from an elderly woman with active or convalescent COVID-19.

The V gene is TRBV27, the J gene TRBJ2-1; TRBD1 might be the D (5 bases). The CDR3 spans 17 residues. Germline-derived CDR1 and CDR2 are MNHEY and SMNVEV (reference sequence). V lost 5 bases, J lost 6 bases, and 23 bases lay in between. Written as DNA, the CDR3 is TGTGCCAGCAGTCCCCACTCCACAGGCCCGCGTAGCAATGAGCAGTTCTTC. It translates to CASSPHSTGPRSNEQFF.

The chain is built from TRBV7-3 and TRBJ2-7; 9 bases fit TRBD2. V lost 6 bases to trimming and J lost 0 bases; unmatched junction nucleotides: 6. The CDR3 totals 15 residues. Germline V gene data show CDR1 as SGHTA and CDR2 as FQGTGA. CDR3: CASSISGGLSYEQYF. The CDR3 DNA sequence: TGTGCCAGCAGTATTAGCGGGGGACTCTCCTACGAGCAGTACTTC.

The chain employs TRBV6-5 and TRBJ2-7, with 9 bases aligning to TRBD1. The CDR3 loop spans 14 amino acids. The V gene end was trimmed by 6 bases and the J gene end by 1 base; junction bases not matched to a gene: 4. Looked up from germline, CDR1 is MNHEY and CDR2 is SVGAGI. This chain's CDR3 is CASRTGTGSYEQYF. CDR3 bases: TGTGCCAGCAGGACCGGGACAGGGTCCTACGAGCAGTACTTC.

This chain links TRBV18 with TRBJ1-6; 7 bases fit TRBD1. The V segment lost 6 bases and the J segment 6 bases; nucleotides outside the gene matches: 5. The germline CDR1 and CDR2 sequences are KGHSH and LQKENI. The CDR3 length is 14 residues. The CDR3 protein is CASSRDSLNSPLHF. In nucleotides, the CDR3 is TGTGCCAGCTCCCGGGACAGTCTTAATTCACCCCTCCACTTT.

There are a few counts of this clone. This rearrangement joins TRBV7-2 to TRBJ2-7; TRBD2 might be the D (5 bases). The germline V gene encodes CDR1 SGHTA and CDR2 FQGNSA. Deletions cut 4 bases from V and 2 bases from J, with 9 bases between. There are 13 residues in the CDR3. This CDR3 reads CASSWERPYEQYF. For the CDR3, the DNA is TGTGCCAGCAGCTGGGAGAGACCCTACGAGCAGTACTTC.

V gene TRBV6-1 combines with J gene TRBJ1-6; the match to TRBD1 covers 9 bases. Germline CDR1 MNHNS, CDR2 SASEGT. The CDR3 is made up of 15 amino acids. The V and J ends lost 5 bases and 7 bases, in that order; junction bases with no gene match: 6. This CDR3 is CASSFRDRENSPLHF. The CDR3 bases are TGTGCCAGCAGTTTCCGGGACAGGGAGAATTCACCCCTCCACTTT.

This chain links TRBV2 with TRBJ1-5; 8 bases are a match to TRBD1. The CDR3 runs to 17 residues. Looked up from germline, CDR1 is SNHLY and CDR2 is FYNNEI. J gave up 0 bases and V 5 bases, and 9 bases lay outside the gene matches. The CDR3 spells CASSHTVDRVSNQPQHF. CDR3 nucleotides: TGTGCCAGCAGTCATACAGTGGACAGGGTTAGCAATCAGCCCCAGCATTTT.

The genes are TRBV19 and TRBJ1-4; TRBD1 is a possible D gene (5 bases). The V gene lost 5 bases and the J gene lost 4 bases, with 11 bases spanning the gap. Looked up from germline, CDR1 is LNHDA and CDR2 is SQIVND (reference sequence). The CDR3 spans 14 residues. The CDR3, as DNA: TGTGCCAGTAGTGACACAGGAAATAATGAAAAACTGTTTTTT. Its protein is CASSDTGNNEKLFF.

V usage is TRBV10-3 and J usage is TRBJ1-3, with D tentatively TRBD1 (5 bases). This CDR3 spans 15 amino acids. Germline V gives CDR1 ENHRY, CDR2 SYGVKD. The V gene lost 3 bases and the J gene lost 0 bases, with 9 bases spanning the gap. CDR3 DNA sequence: TGTGCCATCAGTGACACAGGCCCCTCTGGAAACACCATATATTTT. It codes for CAISDTGPSGNTIYF.

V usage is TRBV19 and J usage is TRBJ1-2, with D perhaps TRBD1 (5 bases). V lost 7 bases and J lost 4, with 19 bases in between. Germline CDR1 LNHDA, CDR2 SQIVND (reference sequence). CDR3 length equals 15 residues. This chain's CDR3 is CASTTGSGLSYGYTF. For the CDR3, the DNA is TGTGCCAGTACTACCGGGTCAGGGCTTAGCTATGGCTACACCTTC. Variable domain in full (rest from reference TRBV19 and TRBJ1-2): DGGITQSPKYLFRKEGQNVTLSCEQNLNHDAMYWYRQDPGQGLRLIYYSQIVNDFQKGDIAEGYSVSREKKESFPLTVTSAQKNPTAFYLCASTTGSGLSYGYTFGSGTRLTVV.

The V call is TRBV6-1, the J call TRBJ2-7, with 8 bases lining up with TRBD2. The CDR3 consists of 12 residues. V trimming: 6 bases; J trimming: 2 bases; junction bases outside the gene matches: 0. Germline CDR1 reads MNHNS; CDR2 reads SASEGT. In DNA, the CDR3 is TGTGCCAGCAGCGGGGGGGCCTACGAGCAGTACTTC. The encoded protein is CASSGGAYEQYF.

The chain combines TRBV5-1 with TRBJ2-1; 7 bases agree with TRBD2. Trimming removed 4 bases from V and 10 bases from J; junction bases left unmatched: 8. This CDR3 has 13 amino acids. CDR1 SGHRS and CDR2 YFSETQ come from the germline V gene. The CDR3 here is CASSAREEGEQFF. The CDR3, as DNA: TGCGCCAGCAGCGCCCGGGAGGAGGGGGAGCAGTTCTTC. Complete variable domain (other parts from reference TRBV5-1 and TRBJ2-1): KAGVTQTPRYLIKTRGQQVTLSCSPISGHRSVSWYQQTPGQGLQFLFEYFSETQRNKGNFPGRFSGRQFSNSRSEMNVSTLELGDSALYLCASSAREEGEQFFGPGTRLTVL.

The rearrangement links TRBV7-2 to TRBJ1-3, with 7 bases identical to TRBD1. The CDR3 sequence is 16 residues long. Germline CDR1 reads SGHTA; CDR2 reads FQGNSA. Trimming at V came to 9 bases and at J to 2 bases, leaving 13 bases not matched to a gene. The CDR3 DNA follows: TGTGCCAGTTCAACCTCGGACAGGTACACTGGAAACACCATATATTTT. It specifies CASSTSDRYTGNTIYF.

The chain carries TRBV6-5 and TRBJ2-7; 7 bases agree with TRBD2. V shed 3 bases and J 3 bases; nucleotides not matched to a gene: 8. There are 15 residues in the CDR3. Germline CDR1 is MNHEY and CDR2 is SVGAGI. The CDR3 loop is CASSYYKSGVYEQYF. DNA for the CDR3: TGTGCCAGCAGTTATTATAAGAGCGGGGTCTACGAGCAGTACTTC.

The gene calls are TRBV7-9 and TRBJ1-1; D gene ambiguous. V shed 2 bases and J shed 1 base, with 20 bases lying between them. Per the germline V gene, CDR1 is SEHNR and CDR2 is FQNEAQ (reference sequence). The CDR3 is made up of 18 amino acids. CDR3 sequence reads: CASSLFSGVRPSNTEAFF. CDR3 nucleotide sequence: TGTGCCAGCAGCTTATTCTCGGGAGTACGGCCTTCGAACACTGAAGCTTTCTTT.

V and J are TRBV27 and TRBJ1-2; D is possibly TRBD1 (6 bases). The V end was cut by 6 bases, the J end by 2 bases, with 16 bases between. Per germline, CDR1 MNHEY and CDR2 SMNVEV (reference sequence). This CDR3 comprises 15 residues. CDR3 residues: CASRGAELPNYGYTF. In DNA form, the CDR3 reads TGTGCCAGCAGGGGGGCAGAGCTTCCAAACTATGGCTACACCTTC.

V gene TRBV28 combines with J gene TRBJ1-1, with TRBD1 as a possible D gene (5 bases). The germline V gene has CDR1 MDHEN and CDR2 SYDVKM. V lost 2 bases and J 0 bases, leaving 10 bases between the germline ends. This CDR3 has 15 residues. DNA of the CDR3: TGTGCCAGCAGTTTAGCCCAAGGGGTGAACACTGAAGCTTTCTTT. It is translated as CASSLAQGVNTEAFF.

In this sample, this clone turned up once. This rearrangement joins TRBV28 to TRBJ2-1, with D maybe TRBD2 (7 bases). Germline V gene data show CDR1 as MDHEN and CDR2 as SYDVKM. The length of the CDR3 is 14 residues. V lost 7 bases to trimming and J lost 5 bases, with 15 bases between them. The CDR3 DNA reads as TGTGCCAGCACCACGGGGGGCCGAAACAATGAGCAGTTCTTC. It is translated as CASTTGGRNNEQFF. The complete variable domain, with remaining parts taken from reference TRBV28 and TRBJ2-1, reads DVKVTQSSRYLVKRTGEKVFLECVQDMDHENMFWYRQDPGLGLRLIYFSYDVKMKEKGDIPEGYSVSREKKERFSLILESASTNQTSMYLCASTTGGRNNEQFFGPGTRLTVL.

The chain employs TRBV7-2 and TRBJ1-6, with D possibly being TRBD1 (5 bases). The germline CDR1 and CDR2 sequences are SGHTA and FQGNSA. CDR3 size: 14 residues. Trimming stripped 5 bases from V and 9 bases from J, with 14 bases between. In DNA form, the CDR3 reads TGTGCCAGCAGCGCAGGGCGCGGGATTTCACCCCTCCACTTT. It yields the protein CASSAGRGISPLHF.